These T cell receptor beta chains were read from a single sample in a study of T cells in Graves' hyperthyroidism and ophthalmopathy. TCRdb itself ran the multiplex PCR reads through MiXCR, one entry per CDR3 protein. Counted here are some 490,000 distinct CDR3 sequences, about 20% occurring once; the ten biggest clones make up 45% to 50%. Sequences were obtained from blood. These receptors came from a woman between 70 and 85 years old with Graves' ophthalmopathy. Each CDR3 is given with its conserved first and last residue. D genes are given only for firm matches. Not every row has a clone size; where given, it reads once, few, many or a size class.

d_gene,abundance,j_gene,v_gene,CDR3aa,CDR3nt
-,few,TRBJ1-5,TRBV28,CASSFSGRGRDQPQHF,TGTGCCAGCAGTTTCTCTGGGCGGGGGCGCGATCAGCCCCAGCATTTT
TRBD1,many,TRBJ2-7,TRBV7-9,CASSPMTGLNEQYF,TGTGCCAGCAGCCCGATGACAGGGTTGAACGAGCAGTACTTC
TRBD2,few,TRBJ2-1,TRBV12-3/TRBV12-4,CASTAGGPPGPFF,TGTGCCAGCACGGCGGGAGGGCCCCCGGGGCCGTTCTTC
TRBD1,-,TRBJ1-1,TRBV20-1,CGTVRGLLNTEAFF,TGCGGTACAGTTAGGGGGCTCTTGAACACTGAAGCTTTCTTT
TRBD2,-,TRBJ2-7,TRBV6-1,CASSDSGMLYEQYF,TGTGCCAGCAGTGATAGCGGGATGCTCTACGAGCAGTACTTC
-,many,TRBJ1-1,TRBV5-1,CASSLEWGEAFF,TGCGCCAGCAGCTTGGAATGGGGTGAAGCTTTCTTT
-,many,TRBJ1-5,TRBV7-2,CASSLAGSRANQPQHF,TGTGCCAGCAGCTTAGCGGGAAGCAGGGCTAATCAGCCCCAGCATTTT
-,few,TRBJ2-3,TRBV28,CASRATPQRQYF,TGTGCCAGCAGGGCGACACCCCAACGCCAGTATTTT
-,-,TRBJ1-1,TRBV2,CASSEGVIDTEAFF,TGTGCCAGCAGTGAAGGGGTAATTGACACTGAAGCTTTCTTT
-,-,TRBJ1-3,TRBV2,CASVSSGNTIYF,TGTGCCAGCGTCTCCTCTGGAAACACCATATATTTT
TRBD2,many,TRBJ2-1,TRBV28,CATKPGLAGVHEQFF,TGTGCCACCAAGCCGGGACTAGCGGGAGTACATGAGCAGTTCTTC
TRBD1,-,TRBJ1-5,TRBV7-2,CASSHDRASQPQHF,TGTGCCAGCAGCCATGACAGGGCCAGCCAGCCCCAGCATTTT
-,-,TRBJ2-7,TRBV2,CATSRSGSYVEQYF,TGTGCCACCAGTCGCTCGGGATCCTACGTTGAGCAGTACTTC
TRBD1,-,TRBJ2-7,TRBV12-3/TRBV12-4,CASSLYRGEQYF,TGTGCCAGCAGTCTCTACAGGGGCGAGCAGTACTTC
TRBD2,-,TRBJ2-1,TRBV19,CASSAGAINEQFF,TGTGCCAGTAGCGCGGGAGCGATTAATGAGCAGTTCTTC
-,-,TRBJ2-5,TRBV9,CASSVSGGTTETQYF,TGTGCCAGCAGCGTAAGTGGGGGGACGACAGAGACCCAGTACTTC
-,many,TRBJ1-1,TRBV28,CASSLTATEAFF,TGTGCCAGCAGTTTAACGGCTACAGAAGCTTTCTTT
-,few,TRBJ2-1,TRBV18,CASSPPGPRTYNEQFF,TGTGCCAGCTCACCCCCGGGACCCCGAACTTACAATGAGCAGTTCTTC
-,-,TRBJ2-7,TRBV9,CASSYGTPASEQYF,TGTGCCAGCAGCTACGGGACACCTGCGAGTGAGCAGTACTTC
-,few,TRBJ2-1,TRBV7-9,CASSYGSINEQFF,TGTGCCAGCAGCTACGGGAGTATCAATGAGCAGTTCTTC
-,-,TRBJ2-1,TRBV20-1,CSVGDANEQFF,TGCAGTGTTGGAGACGCCAATGAGCAGTTCTTC
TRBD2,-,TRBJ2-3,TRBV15,CATSGIAGLNTDTQYF,TGTGCCACCAGCGGGATAGCGGGACTTAACACAGATACGCAGTATTTT
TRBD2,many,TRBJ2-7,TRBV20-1,CSAETSGRNYEQYF,TGCAGTGCTGAAACCAGCGGGAGAAACTACGAGCAGTACTTC
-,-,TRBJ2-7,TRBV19,CASSRADHEQYF,TGTGCCAGTTCCCGGGCGGACCACGAGCAGTACTTC
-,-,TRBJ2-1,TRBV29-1,CSARSDLNEQFF,TGCAGTGCTAGAAGTGATCTCAATGAGCAGTTCTTC
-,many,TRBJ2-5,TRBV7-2,CASSPGGGEETQYF,TGTGCCAGCAGCCCCGGCGGCGGGGAAGAGACCCAGTACTTC
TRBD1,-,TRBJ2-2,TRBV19,CASRRVGTVNTGELFF,TGTGCCAGTAGGAGAGTGGGGACAGTGAACACCGGGGAGCTGTTTTTT
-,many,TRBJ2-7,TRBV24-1,CATSTQARREQYF,TGTGCCACCAGTACACAGGCTAGACGCGAGCAGTACTTC
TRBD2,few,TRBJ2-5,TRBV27,CASSPGLAGGIRETQYF,TGTGCCAGCAGTCCGGGACTAGCGGGAGGGATTCGGGAGACCCAGTACTTC
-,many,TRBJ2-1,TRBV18,CASSPRLVDFYNEQFF,TGTGCCAGCTCACCACGTCTGGTAGACTTCTACAATGAGCAGTTCTTC
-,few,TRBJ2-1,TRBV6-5,CASSYSGVRNEQFF,TGTGCCAGCAGTTACTCAGGAGTTAGAAATGAGCAGTTCTTC
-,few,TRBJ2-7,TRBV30,CAWSALNEQYF,TGTGCCTGGAGTGCCTTAAACGAGCAGTACTTC
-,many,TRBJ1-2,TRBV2,CASSEALTGRGYGYTF,TGTGCCAGCAGTGAAGCCCTTACAGGGAGAGGCTATGGCTACACCTTC
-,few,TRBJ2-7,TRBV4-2,CASSHLDGGLEQYF,TGTGCCAGCAGCCACCTAGACGGAGGTCTCGAGCAGTACTTC
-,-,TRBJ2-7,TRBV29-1,CSVEVGGSYEQYF,TGCAGCGTTGAAGTAGGGGGTTCCTACGAGCAGTACTTC
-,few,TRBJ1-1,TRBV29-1,CSAVNTEAFF,TGCAGCGCCGTGAACACTGAAGCTTTCTTT
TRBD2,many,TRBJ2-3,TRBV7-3,CASSSKREVKTDTQYF,TGTGCCAGCAGCTCGAAACGGGAGGTCAAGACAGATACGCAGTATTTT
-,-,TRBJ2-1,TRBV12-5,CASGPWGARGINTEQFF,TGTGCTAGTGGTCCCTGGGGGGCAAGAGGTATTAACACTGAGCAGTTCTTC
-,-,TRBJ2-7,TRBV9,CASSVGTALGYEQYF,TGTGCCAGCAGCGTAGGAACAGCTCTAGGATACGAGCAGTACTTC
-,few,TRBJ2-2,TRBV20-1,CSASAGNTGELFF,TGCAGTGCTAGCGCTGGGAACACCGGGGAGCTGTTTTTT
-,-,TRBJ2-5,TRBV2,CASSERGAGETQYF,TGTGCCAGCAGTGAACGGGGGGCGGGAGAGACCCAGTACTTC
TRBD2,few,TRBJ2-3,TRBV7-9,CASSWGFSASGTPADTQYF,TGTGCCAGCAGCTGGGGGTTTAGCGCTAGCGGTACTCCCGCAGATACGCAGTATTTT